This TCR beta chain was observed in a study of cytomegalovirus exposure and HLA in healthy donors. Findings of the study overall: In a later analysis, TCR beta V- and J-gene trimming showed a link to a missense DCLRE1C variant. Analyses of presence and absence presupposed an approximately uniform sequencing depth across donors.

PCR involved 60 Vbeta and 13 Jbeta primers. Sequencing was performed with immunoSEQ multiplex PCR; in TCRdb, only in-frame clones are kept and a portion is missing. Among under 250,000 clones listed, about 80% were seen once. J gave up 4 bases and V 6 bases, and 7 bases lay outside the gene matches. The CDR3 is 15 residues long. Germline values: CDR1 LNHDA, CDR2 SQIVND (reference sequence). In regard to this clone: What it binds is unknown.

The sequence derives from a woman in her sixties in good health and CMV-seropositive. Sequencing was done on a sample of PBMCs. The chain couples TRBV19 to TRBJ2-2; 8 positions agree with TRBD1. The CDR3 protein is CASRSGGVGTGELFF. DNA for the CDR3: TGTGCCAGTAGATCAGGGGGCGTGGGCACCGGGGAGCTGTTTTTT.